One sample yielded the 23 T cell receptor beta chains listed below, sequenced in a study of shared clonotypes between healthy human individuals. The repertoire was sequenced with immunoSEQ multiplex PCR; TCRdb's copy has only in-frame clones and lacks some. The table lists roughly 2,500,000 clones, under 95% of them singletons. Material for sequencing was naive CD4+ T cells from PBMCs. Subset noted: CD45RA+ positively selected. The receptors here all came from a man younger than 30 in good health. Some clones in this sample may be carry-over from other donors' samples.

The chain employs TRBV18 and TRBJ1-2, with unresolved D. V was shortened by 3 bases and J by 5 bases, with 19 bases between the two germline ends. This CDR3 contains 16 residues. Germline V CDR1 and CDR2: KGHSH, LQKENI. CDR3 region: CASSPVPGTEEYGYTF. The CDR3 DNA reads TGTGCCAGCTCACCCGTTCCTGGTACAGAAGAGTATGGCTACACCTTC.

The J gene is TRBJ2-7, the V gene TRBV6-5, with D uncertain. V dropped 6 bases and J dropped 0 bases, with 12 bases sitting between them. CDR3 length: 14 amino acids. Germline V lookup: CDR1 MNHEY, CDR2 SVGAGI. This CDR3 reads CASRVMGGSYEQYF. The CDR3 DNA reads TGTGCCAGCAGAGTTATGGGCGGCTCCTACGAGCAGTACTTC.

The V gene is TRBV27, the J gene TRBJ1-2, with 8 bases matching TRBD1. The CDR3 spans 13 residues. The V gene's germline CDR1 is MNHEY and CDR2 SMNVEV (reference sequence). V shed 5 bases and J 8 bases; nucleotides not matched to a gene: 7. CDR3 in amino acids: CASSIGQGVGYTF. In DNA, the CDR3 is TGTGCCAGCAGTATCGGACAGGGTGTAGGCTACACCTTC.

This clone is a singleton in its sample. The chain has TRBV11-2 and TRBJ2-6, with TRBD2 as a possible D gene (6 bases). Germline CDR1 and CDR2: SGHAT and FQNNGV. The V end lost 1 base, the J end lost 4 bases, and 11 bases lay between the germline ends. This CDR3 contains 16 residues. CDR3 region: CASSLVGGSGANVLTF. Written as DNA, the CDR3 is TGTGCCAGCAGCTTAGTTGGGGGGTCCGGGGCCAACGTCCTGACTTTC. Combining the CDR3 with reference TRBV11-2 and TRBJ2-6 gives the whole variable domain EAGVAQSPRYKIIEKRQSVAFWCNPISGHATLYWYQQILGQGPKLLIQFQNNGVVDDSQLPKDRFSAERLKGVDSTLKIQPAKLEDSAVYLCASSLVGGSGANVLTFGAGSRLTVL.

This clone was seen a single time. The rearrangement links TRBV7-9 to TRBJ2-7; 7 bases are a match to TRBD1. This CDR3 has 15 residues. Looked up from germline, CDR1 is SEHNR and CDR2 is FQNEAQ (reference sequence). Trimming cost V 1 base and J 2 bases; bases outside gene matches: 5. CDR3 nucleotide sequence: TGTGCCAGCAGCTTAGGACAGGGTGGACCCTACGAGCAGTACTTC. Its protein product is CASSLGQGGPYEQYF.

The V gene is TRBV19, the J gene TRBJ1-1; maybe TRBD1 (5 bases). CDR1 LNHDA and CDR2 SQIVND come from the germline V gene (reference sequence). This CDR3 has 14 residues. Trimming removed 7 bases from V and 4 bases from J, with 16 bases in between. CDR3 nucleotide sequence: TGTGCCAGTAAAACCCGGGGCGGGGGCACTGAAGCTTTCTTT. It is translated as CASKTRGGGTEAFF. Looking up the rest from reference TRBV19 and TRBJ1-1 gives the full variable domain: DGGITQSPKYLFRKEGQNVTLSCEQNLNHDAMYWYRQDPGQGLRLIYYSQIVNDFQKGDIAEGYSVSREKKESFPLTVTSAQKNPTAFYLCASKTRGGGTEAFFGQGTRLTVV.

This clone has just one count. The chain combines TRBV4-2 with TRBJ2-7; tentative D call: TRBD1 (5 bases). With 0 bases removed from V and 5 bases from J, the gap between germline ends came to 14 bases. This CDR3 comprises 15 residues. CDR1 is LGHNA and CDR2 is YNFKEQ in the germline V gene. The CDR3 sequence: CASSQEGAGWDEQYF. The CDR3 DNA reads as TGTGCCAGCAGCCAAGAAGGGGCAGGGTGGGACGAGCAGTACTTC.

The chain uses TRBV7-9 and TRBJ1-3; D is perhaps TRBD1 (5 bases). The CDR3 covers 14 residues. Germline CDR1 SEHNR, CDR2 FQNEAQ (reference sequence). V lost 1 base, J lost 2 bases, and 6 bases lay in between. CDR3 sequence reads: CASSLVGAGNTIYF. In DNA, the CDR3 is TGTGCCAGCAGCTTAGTGGGGGCTGGAAACACCATATATTTT.

The chain has TRBV7-3 and TRBJ2-7; 10 positions match TRBD1. Germline CDR1 and CDR2: SGHTA and FQGTGA. V lost 4 bases to trimming and J lost 4 bases; unmatched junction nucleotides: 7. The CDR3 spans 15 residues. The CDR3 nucleotides read TGTGCCAGCAGCTCATCGGGACAGGGGAGTTACGAGCAGTACTTC. Its translation: CASSSSGQGSYEQYF.

The chain employs TRBV7-2 and TRBJ2-2; no definite D call. Germline V lookup: CDR1 SGHTA, CDR2 FQGNSA. Trimming took 1 base from V and 1 from J, leaving 10 bases between them. This CDR3 comprises 16 residues. The CDR3 coding sequence is TGTGCCAGCAGCTTAGGGCCGGGCCGGAACACCGGGGAGCTGTTTTTT. This gives the protein CASSLGPGRNTGELFF.

The V call is TRBV19, the J call TRBJ2-7; TRBD2 agrees at 14 bases. Germline CDR1 reads LNHDA; CDR2 reads SQIVND (reference sequence). Trimming removed 3 bases from V and 1 base from J; junction bases left unmatched: 5. This CDR3 region has 17 residues. CDR3: CASSMSGLAGVSYEQYF. The DNA for the CDR3 is TGTGCCAGTAGTATGTCGGGACTAGCGGGAGTGTCCTACGAGCAGTACTTC.

This sequence joins TRBV7-3 and TRBJ2-2; 8 nucleotides agree with TRBD2. Germline assignment: CDR1 SGHTA and CDR2 FQGTGA. The CDR3 totals 16 residues. V was clipped by 5 bases and J by 3 bases; unmatched bases: 8. CDR3 sequence (DNA): TGTGCCAGCAGCCCACGGGAGGGCCGGGACACCGGGGAGCTGTTTTTT. This translates into CASSPREGRDTGELFF.

This chain connects TRBV6-5 to TRBJ2-7; 11 bases map to TRBD2. This CDR3 spans 15 amino acids. CDR1 MNHEY and CDR2 SVGAGI come from the germline V gene. Trimming removed 5 bases from V and 2 bases from J; junction bases left unmatched: 5. The CDR3 protein is CASSGRLAGPYEQYF. CDR3 coding DNA: TGTGCCAGCAGTGGGAGACTAGCGGGACCCTACGAGCAGTACTTC.

This clone was picked up one time. This chain links TRBV14 with TRBJ2-7; tentatively, D is TRBD2 (6 bases). This CDR3 contains 11 residues. Trimming removed 4 bases at V and 9 bases at J, with 10 bases between. Germline lookup yields CDR1 SGHDN and CDR2 FVKESK. CDR3 bases: TGTGCCAGCAGCCCCGGGACTGGGCAGTACTTC. The encoded protein is CASSPGTGQYF. Full variable domain (rest looked up from reference TRBV14 and TRBJ2-7): EAGVTQFPSHSVIEKGQTVTLRCDPISGHDNLYWYRRVMGKEIKFLLHFVKESKQDESGMPNNRFLAERTGGTYSTLKVQPAELEDSGVYFCASSPGTGQYFGPGTRLTVT.

V and J are TRBV5-1 and TRBJ2-1; TRBD1 aligns across 7 bases. V lost 6 bases and J lost 9; bases outside the gene matches: 15. From germline, CDR1 is SGHRS and CDR2 YFSETQ. This CDR3 is 15 amino acids long. The chain's CDR3 is CASTPSQGGRGEQFF. The CDR3 DNA follows: TGCGCCAGCACCCCCTCGCAAGGGGGCCGGGGTGAGCAGTTCTTC.

This chain links TRBV5-4 with TRBJ1-2, with TRBD1 as a possible D gene (5 bases). Germline CDR1 SGHNT, CDR2 YYREEE (reference sequence). The CDR3 loop spans 15 amino acids. Trimming stripped 4 bases from V and 2 bases from J, with 15 bases between. CDR3 region: CASSPGVQDNYGYTF. The CDR3 DNA reads as TGTGCCAGCAGCCCAGGTGTACAGGACAACTATGGCTACACCTTC.

This rearrangement joins TRBV6-1 to TRBJ2-7; tentative D call: TRBD2 (5 bases). V was shortened by 7 bases and J by 3 bases, with 19 bases between the two germline ends. The length of the CDR3 is 15 residues. Germline V gives CDR1 MNHNS, CDR2 SASEGT. Written as DNA, the CDR3 is TGTGCCAGCACGCGAGCGGAATCAGGCGGCTACGAGCAGTACTTC. Amino acid sequence: CASTRAESGGYEQYF.

Only one count was recorded for this clone. This chain joins TRBV7-9 and TRBJ2-7; unclear D gene. The CDR3 sequence is 12 residues long. V was pared by 1 base and J by 9 bases, with 10 bases between. Germline V gene sequence: CDR1 SEHNR, CDR2 FQNEAQ (reference sequence). CDR3 DNA: TGTGCCAGCAGCTTAGGGTCCTTAGGGCAGTACTTC. It translates to CASSLGSLGQYF.

This clone was seen only once. This chain uses TRBV5-1 with TRBJ1-2; D is uncertain. Germline lookup yields CDR1 SGHRS and CDR2 YFSETQ. Trimming left V 0 bases short and J 5 bases short, with 14 bases between. The CDR3 loop spans 15 amino acids. The CDR3 sequence is CASSLDGQKAYGYTF. The DNA of the CDR3 is TGCGCCAGCAGCTTGGATGGCCAGAAAGCTTATGGCTACACCTTC.

The chain is built from TRBV19 and TRBJ1-5; TRBD1 aligns across 11 bases. J lost 6 bases, V lost 10 bases, and 11 bases had no gene match. There are 15 residues in the CDR3. Per germline, CDR1 LNHDA and CDR2 SQIVND (reference sequence). The CDR3 loop is CATSRAGTGGQPQHF. CDR3 bases: TGTGCCACCTCCCGAGCCGGGACAGGGGGTCAGCCCCAGCATTTT. The variable domain in full, completed from reference TRBV19 and TRBJ1-5, reads DGGITQSPKYLFRKEGQNVTLSCEQNLNHDAMYWYRQDPGQGLRLIYYSQIVNDFQKGDIAEGYSVSREKKESFPLTVTSAQKNPTAFYLCATSRAGTGGQPQHFGDGTRLSIL.

The chain links TRBV28 to TRBJ2-7; D not resolved. The length of the CDR3 is 13 residues. CDR1 MDHEN and CDR2 SYDVKM come from the germline V gene. Trimming removed 2 bases from V and 3 bases from J, with 8 bases in between. Here the CDR3 reads CASSLRPHYEQYF. The CDR3 region has the DNA TGTGCCAGCAGTTTACGGCCGCACTACGAGCAGTACTTC.

The rearrangement joins TRBV27 to TRBJ1-2; a weak D match, TRBD1 (5 bases). The CDR3 contains 13 residues. Germline V gene sequence: CDR1 MNHEY, CDR2 SMNVEV (reference sequence). V lost 1 base to trimming and J lost 7 bases, with 10 bases between them. CDR3 in amino acids: CASSLWGPGGYTF. The CDR3 nucleotides are TGTGCCAGCAGTTTATGGGGCCCAGGTGGCTACACCTTC.

This clone was observed once. The chain couples TRBV5-1 to TRBJ1-4, with D possibly TRBD1 on 5 matching bases. The CDR3 runs to 15 residues. Trimming took off 7 bases at V and 0 bases at J, with 13 bases between the two ends. Germline V gene sequence: CDR1 SGHRS, CDR2 YFSETQ. The CDR3 is CASAATGATNEKLFF. Written as DNA, the CDR3 is TGCGCCAGCGCTGCCACGGGGGCAACTAATGAAAAACTGTTTTTT.